This T cell receptor (beta chain) was captured by sequencing in a study of beta chain features in type 1 diabetes. This clone appeared a few times. Its specificity is not known. Germline-derived CDR1 and CDR2 are SGHRS and YFSETQ. The CDR3 is 12 residues long. Deletions cut 3 bases from V and 7 bases from J, with 7 bases between. Study-level findings and limits: Patients with type 1 diabetes showed fewer VDJ junction insertions and more deletions. The similarity of naive, central memory and Treg TCRB repertoires appeared greater among patients than among healthy donors. It was possible that PCR favored shorter templates, equally so in patients and controls. Moderate but significant shortening of TCRB CDR3s was recorded in all four CD4+ subsets from Type 1 diabetes patients.

Expressed TCRB transcripts were sequenced because the isolated RNA had all been reverse transcribed beforehand. Profiling relied on immunoSEQ multiplex PCR, and the TCRdb table lists in-frame clones only, not all of them. The sample carries about 620,000 clones, less than 20% recorded once. The specimen sequenced was naive CD4+ T cells from blood. This clonotype was sampled from a man aged 18 to 29 in good health. This chain uses TRBV5-1 with TRBJ2-2; D is undetermined. Here the CDR3 DNA reads TGCGCCAGCAGCTGGGCGGTCGGGGAGCTGTTTTTT. This encodes CASSWAVGELFF.